Below, 14 T cell receptor beta chains from the same sample are listed, as sequenced in a study of tumor-infiltrating lymphocytes in primary liver carcinoma. TCR beta cDNA was made from approximately 500 ng total RNA with a constant-region primer. Slightly modified ARM-PCR served as the procedure for the TCR beta libraries. These libraries came from three rounds of nested multiplex PCR. The first two PCR rounds, roughly 11 cycles each, used TRBV1-TRBV30 forward primers and a C-beta reverse primer. Via MiXCR, TCRdb re-called the multiplex PCR reads, giving one row per CDR3 protein. This sample carries over 250,000 distinct CDR3 sequences, more than 55% of them seen once, and the ten largest clones take approximately 15%. The authors took blood RNA from unsorted whole blood and also extracted germline DNA. Sample: peripheral blood. The source is a woman aged 25 to 39 with primary liver carcinoma and hepatitis B virus infection.

With respect to this clonotype: A much larger clone is a single base away; this may be a read error. The chain links TRBV6-5 to TRBJ2-3, with TRBD1 identical over 7 bases. This CDR3 region has 15 residues. CDR1 and CDR2 (germline): MNHEY, SVGAGI. CDR3 amino acids: CASSYRQGYTATQYF. DNA for the CDR3: TGTGCCAGCAGTTACAGACAGGGCTATACAGCTACGCAGTATTTT.

To note about this clonotype: Being one base from a much bigger clone, this may be a read error. The chain combines TRBV6-1 with TRBJ2-7, with no clear D. This CDR3 has 14 residues. CDR1 and CDR2 from the germline V gene are MNHNS and SASEGT. The CDR3 loop is CASSERYGTYELYF. The CDR3 nucleotides are TGTGCCAGCAGTGAACGGTATGGAACCTACGAGCTGTACTTC.

The gene calls are TRBV28 and TRBJ2-1; possible D gene TRBD1, 6 bases. CDR3 length equals 15 residues. Germline CDR1 is MDHEN and CDR2 is SYDVKM. The V end was cut by 6 bases, the J end by 3 bases, with 15 bases between. The CDR3 DNA reads as TGTGCCAGCAGACCTACAGGGATCGGCTACAATGAGCAGTTCTTC. It specifies CASRPTGIGYNEQFF.

This rearrangement joins TRBV5-4 to TRBJ2-1, with D uncertain. V lost 4 bases, J lost 4 bases, and 9 bases lay in between. Germline CDR1 SGHNT, CDR2 YYREEE (reference sequence). CDR3 size: 13 residues. CDR3 sequence (DNA): TGTGCCAGCAGCGCCGGAGATTACAATGAGCAGTTCTTC. Protein: CASSAGDYNEQFF.

The chain employs TRBV12-3 or TRBV12-4 and TRBJ2-1, with TRBD2 matching 8 bases. The CDR3 totals 16 residues. J gave up 9 bases and V 4 bases, and 14 bases lay outside the gene matches. CDR3 loop: CASSSWTSRESAEQFF. CDR3 nucleotides: TGTGCCAGCAGTTCCTGGACTAGCAGGGAATCCGCTGAGCAGTTCTTC.

Of note for this clonotype: Germline is not matched at one junction end, which may reflect a read error. V is TRBV29-1 and J is TRBJ2-4; the D gene could be TRBD1 or TRBD2 (6 bases each). This CDR3 contains 14 residues. Germline CDR1 reads SQVTM; CDR2 reads ANQGSEA. CDR3 sequence: CSVEPGAAGNIQCF. CDR3 in DNA: TGCAGCGTTGAACCGGGGGCGGCTGGAAACATTCAGTGCTTC.

The chain employs TRBV6-2 or TRBV6-3 and TRBJ1-2, with 7 bases fitting TRBD1. Trimming cost V 9 bases and J 7 bases; bases outside gene matches: 17. From germline, CDR1 is MNHEY and CDR2 SVGEGT. The CDR3 has 15 residues. The CDR3: CARSVPGQRESGYTF. The CDR3 coding sequence is TGTGCCAGGAGTGTCCCGGGACAGAGGGAGAGTGGCTACACCTTC.

The V gene is TRBV7-8, the J gene TRBJ2-3; 8 bases agree with TRBD2. V lost 0 bases, J lost 4 bases, and 18 bases stayed unmatched. The CDR3 totals 20 residues. CDR1 and CDR2 from the germline V gene are SGHVS and FQNEAQ. CDR3 loop: CASSLASGSGGLASSDTQYF. The CDR3 bases are TGTGCCAGCAGCTTAGCTTCGGGGTCGGGAGGACTAGCAAGCTCAGATACGCAGTATTTT.

V is TRBV12-3 or TRBV12-4 and J is TRBJ2-1; D is perhaps TRBD1 (5 bases). V gave up 9 bases and J gave up 13 bases, with 22 bases separating them. The CDR3 covers 13 residues. The CDR3 DNA reads TGTGCCAGTAGCACCACCCCCTTAGGGGATCAGTTCTTC. This sequence encodes CASSTTPLGDQFF.

This clonotype was observed at least ten times. The CDR3, as DNA: TGTGCCAGCAGCTGGCGGGGTGAGCAGTTCTTC. This codes for CASSWRGEQFF. This rearrangement joins TRBV7-8 to TRBJ2-1, with a weak D call TRBD2 (6 bases). This CDR3 comprises 11 residues. CDR1 and CDR2 from the germline V gene are SGHVS and FQNEAQ. V was clipped by 4 bases and J by 9 bases, with 7 bases between them. Supplemented by reference TRBV7-8 and TRBJ2-1, the full variable domain reads GAGVSQSPRYKVAKRGQDVALRCDPISGHVSLFWYQQALGQGPEFLTYFQNEAQLDKSGLPSDRFFAERPEGSVSTLKIQRTQQEDSAVYLCASSWRGEQFFGPGTRLTVL.

This clonotype was recorded once. An end of the junction does not agree with germline; a read error may underlie this. V gene TRBV11-2 combines with J gene TRBJ2-5; the match to TRBD2 covers 12 bases. This CDR3 spans 15 amino acids. The germline V gene encodes CDR1 SGHAT and CDR2 FQNNGV. CDR3 residues: CASSLTSGREETQHF. In DNA form, the CDR3 reads TGTGCCAGCAGCTTGACTAGCGGGAGAGAAGAGACCCAACACTTC.

This clonotype was counted a single time. A read error may account for a junction end that differs from germline. The V gene is TRBV12-3 or TRBV12-4, the J gene TRBJ2-5; D is possibly TRBD2 (5 bases). This CDR3 comprises 17 residues. The CDR3 loop is CASSPRIRPSYGETQYF. Here the CDR3 DNA reads TGTGCCAGCAGTCCACGAATAAGGCCTAGTTATGGGGAGACCCAGTATTTC.

This clonotype was observed a few times. The genes are TRBV5-8 and TRBJ1-2; D is ambiguous. Germline V gives CDR1 SGHTS, CDR2 YDEGEE. V was pared by 4 bases and J by 2 bases, with 12 bases between. This CDR3 contains 14 residues. CDR3 sequence: CASSPRGWNYGYTF. In DNA, the CDR3 is TGTGCCAGCAGCCCACGCGGATGGAACTATGGCTACACCTTC.

In regard to this clonotype: The conserved final phenylalanine or tryptophan is absent from the CDR3, which likely points to a read error. The rearrangement joins TRBV4-3 to TRBJ1-2; D remains unclear. CDR1 is LGHNA and CDR2 is YSLEER in the germline V gene. There are 14 residues in the CDR3. CDR3 sequence: CVSSRVAARDGYTL. CDR3 sequence (DNA): TGCGTCAGCAGCCGCGTGGCCGCCCGGGATGGCTACACCCTC.